Below are 11 T cell receptor beta chains sequenced from a single sample in a study of spatial heterogeneity in lung cancer. Stated time point: sample taken at primary tumor resection. Unsorted samples of tumor, nontumor lung or frozen PBMC had their whole RNA sequenced. One entry per CDR3 protein results from TCRdb running MiXCR on the 5' RACE reads. The sample has roughly 15,000 distinct CDR3 sequences; approximately 7.5% are singletons. The source was PBMCs, collected at surgery. Every receptor here comes from a female donor with early-stage non-small cell lung cancer.

This clonotype occurred many times. V usage is TRBV5-1 and J usage is TRBJ2-3, with 10 bases aligning to TRBD2. In germline, CDR1 is SGHRS, CDR2 YFSETQ. CDR3 size: 16 residues. V lost 1 base to trimming and J lost 2 bases; unmatched junction nucleotides: 4. Here the CDR3 reads CASSLTSGKTTDTQYF. CDR3 nucleotides: TGCGCCAGCAGCTTGACTAGCGGGAAAACCACAGATACGCAGTATTTT.

This clonotype was seen a handful of times. The V gene is TRBV6-2 or TRBV6-3, the J gene TRBJ2-5, with D possibly being TRBD2 (6 bases). Between the trimmed V and J ends, which lost 7 bases and 5 bases, there was a span of 20 bases. The CDR3 has 15 residues. In germline, CDR1 is MNHEY, CDR2 SVGEGT. As DNA, the CDR3 is TGTGCCAGCACTCCCCGGGGGAGCCCGCGGGAGACCCAGTACTTC. Translated: CASTPRGSPRETQYF.

This clonotype is termed medium-sized. This rearrangement joins TRBV7-8 to TRBJ2-7; no definite D call. The V gene's germline CDR1 is SGHVS and CDR2 FQNEAQ. V was trimmed by 0 bases and J by 0 bases, leaving 6 bases between them. The CDR3 has 14 amino acids. CDR3 loop: CASSLAESSYEQYF. The CDR3 bases are TGTGCCAGCAGCTTAGCGGAATCCTCCTACGAGCAGTACTTC.

This clonotype came up many times. The chain is built from TRBV5-4 and TRBJ2-5; 9 nucleotides match TRBD1. V was clipped by 4 bases and J by 4 bases; unmatched bases: 5. Germline assignment: CDR1 SGHNT and CDR2 YYREEE (reference sequence). The CDR3 contains 14 residues. CDR3 protein: CASSPTGGGETQYF. CDR3 bases: TGTGCCAGCAGCCCGACAGGGGGAGGAGAGACCCAGTACTTC.

This clonotype was observed at least ten times. This chain uses TRBV10-1 with TRBJ1-6; D remains ambiguous. CDR1 is WNHNN, CDR2 SYGVQD, per germline (reference sequence). V lost 3 bases and J 7 bases, leaving 10 bases between the germline ends. The CDR3 is 14 amino acids. CDR3 coding DNA: TGCGCCAGCAGTGAACTGGCTTCGAATTCACCCCTCCACTTT. Translation: CASSELASNSPLHF.

The sample holds many counts of this clonotype. This sequence joins TRBV4-3 and TRBJ2-3; 8 bases fit TRBD2. The CDR3 is 16 amino acids. From germline, CDR1 is LGHNA and CDR2 YSLEER. The V segment lost 5 bases and the J segment 0 bases; nucleotides outside the gene matches: 7. CDR3 protein: CASSVLAASSTDTQYF. The CDR3 DNA sequence: TGCGCCAGCAGCGTACTAGCGGCGTCTAGCACAGATACGCAGTATTTT.

This clonotype has ten or more counts. This chain joins TRBV10-3 and TRBJ2-5; D is unclear. The V gene's germline CDR1 is ENHRY and CDR2 SYGVKD. With 3 bases removed from V and 2 bases from J, the gap between germline ends came to 7 bases. This CDR3 has 13 amino acids. The CDR3 loop reads CAISERIQETQYF. CDR3 DNA sequence: TGTGCCATCAGTGAACGGATACAAGAGACCCAGTACTTC.

This clonotype occurred many times. J is TRBJ1-2 and V is TRBV12-3 or TRBV12-4; D not certain. V was cut by 5 bases and J by 10 bases, with 14 bases left in between. The CDR3 totals 12 residues. CDR3 sequence: CASSRGWETYTF. CDR3 DNA: TGTGCCAGCAGTCGTGGCTGGGAGACCTACACCTTC.

In this sample, this clonotype turned up many times. The chain links TRBV9 to TRBJ2-1; TRBD2 agrees at 10 bases. The V gene end was trimmed by 0 bases and the J gene end by 0 bases; junction bases not matched to a gene: 6. In germline, CDR1 is SGDLS, CDR2 YYNGEE. The length of the CDR3 is 18 residues. CDR3 bases: TGTGCCAGCAGCGTAGGGATTACTAGCGGGGTCTCCTACAATGAGCAGTTCTTC. This encodes CASSVGITSGVSYNEQFF.

This clonotype was picked up many times. The chain has TRBV29-1 and TRBJ1-4; D might be TRBD1 (5 bases). Trimming cost V 3 bases and J 8 bases, with 19 bases left between them. Germline V gene lookup returns CDR1 SQVTM and CDR2 ANQGSEA. This CDR3 has 15 residues. The CDR3 spells CSVDGRGQGGEKLFF. The CDR3 DNA is TGCAGCGTTGATGGGAGAGGACAAGGTGGGGAAAAACTGTTTTTT. The whole variable domain, filled in from reference TRBV29-1 and TRBJ1-4, reads SAVISQKPSRDICQRGTSLTIQCQVDSQVTMMFWYRQQPGQSLTLIATANQGSEATYESGFVIDKFPISRPNLTFSTLTVSNMSPEDSSIYLCSVDGRGQGGEKLFFGSGTQLSVL.

This clonotype was counted many times. The chain joins TRBV11-2 to TRBJ1-1; 7 positions match TRBD1. CDR1 is SGHAT and CDR2 is FQNNGV in the germline V gene. The CDR3 extends over 16 amino acids. Trimming at V came to 5 bases and at J to 6 bases, leaving 15 bases not matched to a gene. DNA of the CDR3: TGTGCCAGCAGCCCGAGGGGGGCCAGGGGGAGGCCTGAAGCTTTCTTT. Residues: CASSPRGARGRPEAFF.